The text below deals with one T cell receptor beta chain. These data originate in a study of CD8 T cells in Susac syndrome. V was trimmed by 3 bases and J by 5 bases, leaving 10 bases between them. The CDR3 has 14 residues. In germline, CDR1 is SEHNR, CDR2 FQNEAQ (reference sequence). RNA totalling roughly 0.45 to 1 ug underwent reverse transcription with random hexamers. MiXCR, applied by TCRdb to the immunoSEQ multiplex PCR reads, yields one record per CDR3 protein. The sample lists about 300,000 distinct CDR3 sequences, approximately 90% occurring once. The V gene is TRBV7-9, the J gene TRBJ2-2; D is unresolved. The receptor was derived from a human donor with multiple sclerosis. The material sequenced was CD8+ T cells from PBMCs. The CDR3 region has the DNA TGTGCCAGCAGCTTGACGGGTAAAACCGGGGAGCTGTTTTTT. It codes for CASSLTGKTGELFF.